The clone carrying this T cell receptor beta chain was detected ten times or more. All gene names here are mouse names. The read ends 4 residues before the CDR3 terminus; that terminus is restored from the germline J gene. The CDR3 is 14 residues long. Germline CDR1 NNHNN, CDR2 SYGAGS (reference sequence). The V and J ends lost 1 base and 3 bases respectively, with 10 bases between them. Time point reported: mouse skin 3 weeks after grafting. Following extraction, RNA underwent reverse transcription to cDNA, which served as the sequencing template. TCRdb's table, derived via immunoSEQ multiplex PCR, lists solely in-frame clones and lacks some. The sample contains 2,000 to 2,500 clones, none occurring once; around 10% lies in the top ten. These data come from a study of CD8+ T cells in alopecia areata.

The receptor was isolated from a C3H/HeJ mouse with alopecia areata. The MHC haplotype recorded for the strain is H2-k. The sequences come from skin, collected at week 3. The chain links TRBV13-2 to TRBJ1-1; a weak D match, TRBD1 (6 bases). CDR3 protein: CASGDWGAHTEVFF. The sequenced CDR3 bases are TGTGCCAGCGGTGATTGGGGGGCGCACACA.